Listed below are T cell receptor beta chains from one sample, sequenced in a study of cytomegalovirus exposure and HLA in healthy donors. Repertoires were generated with immunoSEQ multiplex PCR, while TCRdb's copy carries only in-frame clones and drops some. The data show about 120,000 clones, approximately 10% seen once. The sequenced material came from PBMCs. Source of these receptors: a woman aged 18-29 years in good health and CMV-seropositive. CDR3s leave out the opening cysteine and the closing phenylalanine or tryptophan.

v_gene	j_gene	len	CDR3aa
TRBV15	TRBJ2-3	13	ATSSLGAGTDTQY
TRBV10-2	TRBJ1-2	13	ASSENRGAGGGYT
TRBV19	TRBJ2-1	11	ASSYGRAGEQF
TRBV25-1	TRBJ2-1	13	ASSVGSGSSDEQF
TRBV7-3	TRBJ1-5	11	ASSRTGGEPQH
TRBV5-4	TRBJ2-7	12	ASSLSGTPYEQY
TRBV5-4	TRBJ2-2	13	ASSLAGPNTGELF
TRBV2	TRBJ2-7	10	ASSPQAYEQY
TRBV19	TRBJ2-7	11	ASSIGTGGPQY
TRBV10-1	TRBJ1-4	15	ASSECQGAATNEKLF
TRBV10-3	TRBJ1-5	12	AISQYEQGQPQH
TRBV28	TRBJ2-7	10	ASSSPSGEQY
TRBV30	TRBJ2-5	9	AWRRQETQY
TRBV7-7	TRBJ2-1	12	ASSLDKDSFAQF
TRBV6-6	TRBJ2-7	12	ASTLLRTSGEQY
TRBV19	TRBJ1-5	14	ASRPEWGGPDQPQH
TRBV29-1	TRBJ1-3	12	SVAVEGQGNTIY
TRBV5-8	TRBJ2-1	13	ASSLTSGSPWGEF
TRBV2	TRBJ2-3	14	ASSEAYTGRSDTQY
TRBV5-6	TRBJ2-7	12	ATFESGSSYEQY
TRBV15	TRBJ2-5	11	ATSTVIQETQY
TRBV23-1	TRBJ2-7	13	ASSHTRPTRGEQY
TRBV25-1	TRBJ1-2	11	ASSESVTGHYT
TRBV30	TRBJ1-6	12	AWSYSGAVSPLH